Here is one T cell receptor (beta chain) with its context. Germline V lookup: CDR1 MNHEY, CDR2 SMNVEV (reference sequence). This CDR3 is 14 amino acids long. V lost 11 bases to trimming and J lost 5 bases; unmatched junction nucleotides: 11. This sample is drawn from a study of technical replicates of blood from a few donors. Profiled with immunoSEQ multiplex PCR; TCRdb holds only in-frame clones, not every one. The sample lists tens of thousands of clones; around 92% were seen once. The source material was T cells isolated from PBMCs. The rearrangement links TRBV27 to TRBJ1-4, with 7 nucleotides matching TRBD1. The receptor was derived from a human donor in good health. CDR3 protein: CAARGAGGNEKLFF. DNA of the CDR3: TGTGCCGCCAGAGGGGCAGGGGGGAATGAAAAACTGTTTTTT.